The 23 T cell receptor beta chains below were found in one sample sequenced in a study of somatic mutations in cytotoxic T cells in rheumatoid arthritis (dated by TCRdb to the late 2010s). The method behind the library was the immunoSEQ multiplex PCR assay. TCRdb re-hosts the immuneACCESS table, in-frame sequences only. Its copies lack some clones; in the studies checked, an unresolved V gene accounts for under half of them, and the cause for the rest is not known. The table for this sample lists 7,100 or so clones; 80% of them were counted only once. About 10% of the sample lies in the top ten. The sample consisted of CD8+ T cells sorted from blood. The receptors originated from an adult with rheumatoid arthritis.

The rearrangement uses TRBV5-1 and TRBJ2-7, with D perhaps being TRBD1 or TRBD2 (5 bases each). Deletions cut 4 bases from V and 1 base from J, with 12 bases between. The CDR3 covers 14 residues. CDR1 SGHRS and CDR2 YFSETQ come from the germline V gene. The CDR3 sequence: CASSPGRVSYEQYF. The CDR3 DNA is TGCGCCAGCAGCCCGGGACGGGTATCCTACGAGCAGTACTTC.

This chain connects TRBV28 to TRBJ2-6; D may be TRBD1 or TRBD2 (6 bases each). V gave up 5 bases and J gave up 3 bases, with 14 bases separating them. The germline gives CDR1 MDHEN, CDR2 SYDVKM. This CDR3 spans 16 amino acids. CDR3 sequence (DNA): TGTGCCAGCAGTGTTTACAGGGAGGATGGGGCCAACGTCCTGACTTTC. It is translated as CASSVYREDGANVLTF.

The CDR3 is CASNYSFSRRNTIYF. CDR3 nucleotide sequence: TGTGCCAGCAATTACAGTTTTTCACGGAGAAACACCATATATTTT. The gene calls are TRBV7-9 and TRBJ1-3; D gene uncertain. CDR1 is SEHNR, CDR2 FQNEAQ, per germline (reference sequence). V lost 7 bases and J 5 bases, leaving 18 bases between the germline ends. The CDR3 is made up of 15 amino acids.

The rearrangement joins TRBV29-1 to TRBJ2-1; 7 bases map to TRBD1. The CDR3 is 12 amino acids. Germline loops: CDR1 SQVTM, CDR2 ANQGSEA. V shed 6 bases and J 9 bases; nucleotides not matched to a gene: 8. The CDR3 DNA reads TGCAGCGTGCACTCAAGACAGGGTGAGCAGTTCTTC. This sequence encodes CSVHSRQGEQFF.

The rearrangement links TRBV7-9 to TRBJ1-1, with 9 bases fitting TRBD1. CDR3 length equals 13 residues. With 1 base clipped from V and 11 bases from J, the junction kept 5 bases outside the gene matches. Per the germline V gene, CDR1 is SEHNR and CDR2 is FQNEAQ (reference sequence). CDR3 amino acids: CASSLGQGDRAFF. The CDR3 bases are TGTGCCAGCAGCTTAGGACAGGGGGATCGTGCTTTCTTT.

The CDR3 DNA reads TGTGCCAGCGTCACAAGGGGGATTACCCCAGAAAAACTGTTTTTT. Protein product: CASVTRGITPEKLFF. V usage is TRBV28 and J usage is TRBJ1-4; D might be TRBD1 (6 bases). This CDR3 spans 15 amino acids. Germline-derived CDR1 and CDR2 are MDHEN and SYDVKM. V dropped 8 bases and J dropped 8 bases, with 21 bases sitting between them.

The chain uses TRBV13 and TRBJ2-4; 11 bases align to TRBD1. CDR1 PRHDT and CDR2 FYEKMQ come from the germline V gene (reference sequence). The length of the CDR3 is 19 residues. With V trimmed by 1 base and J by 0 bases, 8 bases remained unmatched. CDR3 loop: CASSLVGTGGPLAKNIQYF. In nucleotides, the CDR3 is TGTGCCAGCAGCTTAGTAGGGACAGGGGGACCCTTAGCCAAAAACATTCAGTACTTC.

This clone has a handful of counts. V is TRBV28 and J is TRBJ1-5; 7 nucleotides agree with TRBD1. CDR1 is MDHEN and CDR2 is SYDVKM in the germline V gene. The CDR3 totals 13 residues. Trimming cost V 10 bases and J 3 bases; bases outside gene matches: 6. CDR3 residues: CATATGPNQPQHF. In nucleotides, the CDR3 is TGTGCCACTGCGACAGGGCCCAATCAGCCCCAGCATTTT. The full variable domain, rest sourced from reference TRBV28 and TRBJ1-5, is DVKVTQSSRYLVKRTGEKVFLECVQDMDHENMFWYRQDPGLGLRLIYFSYDVKMKEKGDIPEGYSVSREKKERFSLILESASTNQTSMYLCATATGPNQPQHFGDGTRLSIL.

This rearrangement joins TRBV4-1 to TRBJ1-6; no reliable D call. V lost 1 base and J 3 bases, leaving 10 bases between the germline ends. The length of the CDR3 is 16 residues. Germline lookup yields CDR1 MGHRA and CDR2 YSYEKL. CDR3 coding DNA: TGCGCCAGCAGCCAAGTTGAGGATATCTATAATTCACCCCTCCACTTT. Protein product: CASSQVEDIYNSPLHF.

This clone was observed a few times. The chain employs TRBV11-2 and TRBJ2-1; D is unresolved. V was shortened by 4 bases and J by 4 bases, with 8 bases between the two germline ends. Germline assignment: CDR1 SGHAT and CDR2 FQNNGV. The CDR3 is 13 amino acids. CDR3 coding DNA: TGTGCCAGCAGCTCCGAGATGTACAATGAGCAGTTCTTC. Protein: CASSSEMYNEQFF.

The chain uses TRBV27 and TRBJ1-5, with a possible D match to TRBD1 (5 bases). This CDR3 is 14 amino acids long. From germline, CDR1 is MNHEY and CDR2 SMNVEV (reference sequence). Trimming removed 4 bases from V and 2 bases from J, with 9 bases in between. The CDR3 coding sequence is TGTGCCAGCAGTTCCGGGGGGGGCAATCAGCCCCAGCATTTT. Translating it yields CASSSGGGNQPQHF.

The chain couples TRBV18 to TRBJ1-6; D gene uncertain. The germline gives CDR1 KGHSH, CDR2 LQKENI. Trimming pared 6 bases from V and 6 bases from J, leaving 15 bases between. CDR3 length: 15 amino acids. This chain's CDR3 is CASSYVVEINSPLHF. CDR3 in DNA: TGTGCCAGCTCTTACGTGGTAGAAATTAATTCACCCCTCCACTTT.

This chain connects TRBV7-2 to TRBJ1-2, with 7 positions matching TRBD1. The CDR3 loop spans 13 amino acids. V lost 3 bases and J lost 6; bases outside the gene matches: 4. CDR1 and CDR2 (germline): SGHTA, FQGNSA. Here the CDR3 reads CASSLTGLHGYTF. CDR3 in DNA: TGTGCCAGCAGCTTGACAGGGTTGCATGGCTACACCTTC.

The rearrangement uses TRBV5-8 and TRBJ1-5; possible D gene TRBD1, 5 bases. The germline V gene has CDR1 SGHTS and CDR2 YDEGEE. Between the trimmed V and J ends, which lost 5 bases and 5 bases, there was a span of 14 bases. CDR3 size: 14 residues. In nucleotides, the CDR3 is TGTGCCAGCAGGTTGACAGTCTTCTATCAGCCCCAGCATTTT. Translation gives CASRLTVFYQPQHF.

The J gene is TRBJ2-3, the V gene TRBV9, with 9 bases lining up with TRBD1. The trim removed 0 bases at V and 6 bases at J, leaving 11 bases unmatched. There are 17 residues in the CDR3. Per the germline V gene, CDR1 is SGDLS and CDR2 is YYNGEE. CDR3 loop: CASSVALTGGYTDTQYF. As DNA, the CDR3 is TGTGCCAGCAGCGTAGCCTTGACAGGGGGGTACACCGATACGCAGTATTTT.

The CDR3 DNA sequence: TGTGCCAGCAGTGTTATGGGGGGCACCGGGGAGCTGTTTTTT. Translation gives CASSVMGGTGELFF. This chain connects TRBV25-1 to TRBJ2-2, with D possibly being TRBD2 (6 bases). Between the trimmed V and J ends, which lost 4 bases and 4 bases, there was a span of 10 bases. The CDR3 totals 14 residues. Germline V gene sequence: CDR1 MGHDK, CDR2 SYGVNS.

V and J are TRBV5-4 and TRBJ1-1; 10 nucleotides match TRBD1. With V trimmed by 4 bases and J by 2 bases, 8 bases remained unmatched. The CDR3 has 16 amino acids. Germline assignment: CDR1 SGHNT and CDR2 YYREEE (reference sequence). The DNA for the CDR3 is TGTGCCAGCAGCGACCCGGGACAGGGGATAAACACTGAAGCTTTCTTT. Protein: CASSDPGQGINTEAFF.

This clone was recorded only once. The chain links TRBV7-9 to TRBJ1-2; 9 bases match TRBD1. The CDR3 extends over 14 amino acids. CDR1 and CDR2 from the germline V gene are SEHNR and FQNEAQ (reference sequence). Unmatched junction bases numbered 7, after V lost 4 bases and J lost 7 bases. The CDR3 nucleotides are TGTGCCAGCAGCTCACAGGGGGCGCTTGGTGGCTACACCTTC. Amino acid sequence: CASSSQGALGGYTF.

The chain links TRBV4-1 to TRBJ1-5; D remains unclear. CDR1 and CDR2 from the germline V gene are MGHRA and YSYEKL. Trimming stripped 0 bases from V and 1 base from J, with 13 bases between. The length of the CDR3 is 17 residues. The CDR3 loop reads CASSQDAPLESNQPQHF. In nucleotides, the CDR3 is TGCGCCAGCAGCCAAGATGCCCCCCTCGAAAGCAATCAGCCCCAGCATTTT.

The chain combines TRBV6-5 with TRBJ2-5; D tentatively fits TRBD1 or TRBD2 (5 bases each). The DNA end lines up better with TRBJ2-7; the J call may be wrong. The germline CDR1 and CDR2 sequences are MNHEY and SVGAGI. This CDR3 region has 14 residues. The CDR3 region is CASSRWDLSYEQYF. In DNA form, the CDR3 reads TGTGCCAGCAGCAGATGGGACCTTTCCTACGAGCAGTACTTC.

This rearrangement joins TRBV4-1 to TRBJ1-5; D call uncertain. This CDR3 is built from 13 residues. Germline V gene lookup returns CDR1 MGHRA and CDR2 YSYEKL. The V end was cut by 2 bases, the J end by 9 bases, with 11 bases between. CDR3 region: CASSQKSEGPQHF. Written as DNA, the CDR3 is TGCGCCAGCAGCCAAAAGTCCGAAGGGCCCCAGCATTTT.

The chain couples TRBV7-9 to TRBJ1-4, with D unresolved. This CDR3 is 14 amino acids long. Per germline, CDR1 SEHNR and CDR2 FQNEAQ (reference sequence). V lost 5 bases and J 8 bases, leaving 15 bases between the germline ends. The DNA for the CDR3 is TGTGCCAGCAGCCCCGTTATGAGCAGGGAAAAACTGTTTTTT. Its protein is CASSPVMSREKLFF.

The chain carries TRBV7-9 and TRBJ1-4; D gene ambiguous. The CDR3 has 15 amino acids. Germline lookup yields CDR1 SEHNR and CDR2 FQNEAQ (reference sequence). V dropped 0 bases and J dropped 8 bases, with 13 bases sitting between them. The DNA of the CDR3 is TGTGCCAGCAGCTTAGCCCAGAGGCGGCGGGAAAAACTGTTTTTT. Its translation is CASSLAQRRREKLFF.